Sequencing of this T cell receptor (beta chain) was carried out in a study of Ad26.COV2.S vaccination and SARS-CoV-2 variants. Trimming shortened V by 7 bases and J by 0 bases, and 14 bases separated the two germline ends. The CDR3 has 15 amino acids. Germline V gene data show CDR1 as SGHNT and CDR2 as YYREEE (reference sequence). As concerns this clone: What it binds is unknown.

Documented treatment: around 19 received Ad26.COV2.S at low or high dose, single or two shots; about 5 received placebo; per-sample allocation not given. After the first vaccine or placebo injection, samples were drawn on day 63. The individual, an adult aged 18-55 years, was a donor in Boston. The table came from immunoSEQ multiplex PCR; TCRdb's copy has only in-frame clones and leaves some out. Of around 300,000 clones in the sample, around 88% are singletons; the top ten hold roughly a tenth. Study-level points and caveats: Vaccine and placebo groups showed comparable non-spike TCR breadth. Total T cell responses, in the TCR breadth and depth analyses, may have been underestimated. Greater spike-specific TCR breadth was seen in vaccine recipients than in placebo recipients.

The sequence was collected from a person between 18 and 65 years old who received the Ad26.COV2.S COVID-19 vaccine or a placebo. Sample: peripheral blood, taken in a trial of Ad26.COV2.S vaccine versus placebo. The gene calls are TRBV5-4 and TRBJ2-1; D not certain. DNA for the CDR3: TGTGCCAGCTACGGCGGTCAGAGCTCCTACAATGAGCAGTTCTTC. Translated: CASYGGQSSYNEQFF.